Listed below are T cell receptor beta chains from one sample, sequenced in a study of cytomegalovirus exposure and HLA in healthy donors. The table came from immunoSEQ multiplex PCR; TCRdb's copy has only in-frame clones and leaves some out. The sample shows over 100,000 clones, 80% of them seen only once. The sequenced material came from PBMCs. These receptors originate from a man younger than 45 in good health and CMV-seronegative. CDR3s include the opening cysteine and the closing phenylalanine or tryptophan. The D gene is left open where the match is weak. A row's size may be missing; if present it is once, few, many or a size class.

v_gene	abundance	d_gene	j_gene	CDR3aa	CDR3nt
TRBV6-5	once	NA	TRBJ2-5	CASSWQGRETQYF	TGTGCCAGCAGTTGGCAAGGGAGAGAGACCCAGTACTTC
TRBV10-3	NA	NA	TRBJ1-6	CAISLTGQNSPLHF	TGTGCCATCAGTCTTACAGGGCAGAATTCACCCCTCCACTTT
TRBV6-6	NA	NA	TRBJ1-5	CASNLSNQPQHF	TGTGCCAGCAACTTAAGCAATCAGCCCCAGCATTTT
TRBV6-5	few	NA	TRBJ1-1	CASSLTMNTEAFF	TGTGCCAGCAGCCTAACCATGAACACTGAAGCTTTCTTT
TRBV30	NA	TRBD1	TRBJ2-5	CAWSTGQGIQETQYF	TGTGCCTGGAGTACCGGACAGGGGATTCAAGAGACCCAGTACTTC
TRBV5-1	once	NA	TRBJ2-7	CASSLRGAVYEQYF	TGCGCCAGCAGCTTGCGGGGGGCCGTCTACGAGCAGTACTTC
TRBV28	NA	TRBD1	TRBJ2-7	CATCSRQGVSYEQYF	TGTGCCACCTGCTCCCGACAGGGCGTATCCTACGAGCAGTACTTC
TRBV5-4	NA	TRBD2	TRBJ2-5	CASRAGRVETQYF	TGTGCCAGCAGAGCAGGGAGGGTCGAGACCCAGTACTTC
TRBV5-1	NA	TRBD2	TRBJ2-5	CASSQSGRPGETQYF	TGCGCCAGCAGCCAGAGCGGGAGGCCGGGAGAGACCCAGTACTTC
TRBV5-3	NA	TRBD2	TRBJ2-2	CARSDLGGLAESNTGELFF	TGTGCCAGAAGCGACCTTGGTGGACTAGCGGAATCGAACACCGGGGAGCTGTTTTTT
TRBV5-1	NA	NA	TRBJ2-1	CASRGGVDYNEQFF	TGCGCCAGCAGGGGGGGAGTGGACTACAATGAGCAGTTCTTC
TRBV5-4	few	TRBD2	TRBJ2-3	CASRYLAGVGDTQYF	TGTGCCAGCAGATACCTAGCGGGAGTAGGAGATACGCAGTATTTT
TRBV5-1	NA	TRBD1	TRBJ2-7	CASSLTPQGQGYYEQYF	TGCGCCAGCAGCTTAACCCCTCAGGGACAGGGATACTACGAGCAGTACTTC
TRBV9	NA	TRBD2	TRBJ2-5	CASSVAQDSGRLETQYF	TGTGCCAGCAGCGTAGCCCAGGATAGCGGGAGGTTAGAGACCCAGTACTTC
TRBV5-1	NA	TRBD2	TRBJ2-3	CASSDPLAGDGTDTQYF	TGCGCCAGCAGCGACCCCCTAGCGGGAGATGGCACAGATACGCAGTATTTT
TRBV6-1	NA	TRBD1	TRBJ2-1	CASSAPGQAHHPFF	TGTGCCAGCAGTGCCCCGGGACAGGCCCATCATCCGTTCTTC
TRBV6-4	NA	TRBD1	TRBJ1-6	CASSVTGDNSPLHF	TGTGCCAGCAGTGTAACAGGGGATAATTCACCCCTCCACTTT
TRBV4-3	few	NA	TRBJ2-7	CASSQERQGVSEQYF	TGCGCCAGCAGCCAAGAGAGGCAGGGTGTGAGTGAGCAGTACTTC
TRBV2	NA	NA	TRBJ1-4	CASGGESNEKLFF	TGTGCCAGCGGGGGGGAGTCCAATGAAAAACTGTTTTTT
TRBV4-2	once	NA	TRBJ2-1	CASSHLGRRGEQFF	TGTGCCAGCAGCCATCTAGGACGGCGGGGTGAGCAGTTCTTC
TRBV29-1	once	TRBD2	TRBJ2-7	CSTWTSGYEQYF	TGCAGCACCTGGACTAGCGGGTACGAGCAGTACTTC
TRBV19	NA	TRBD1	TRBJ1-2	CASSMGQGNLNYGYTF	TGTGCCAGTAGTATGGGACAGGGGAACCTTAACTATGGCTACACCTTC
TRBV4-1	NA	TRBD1	TRBJ2-4	CASSRGQGAAKNIQYF	TGCGCCAGCAGCCGAGGACAGGGGGCAGCCAAAAACATTCAGTACTTC
TRBV5-1	NA	NA	TRBJ2-1	CASSLELGVYNEQFF	TGCGCCAGCAGCCTCGAACTCGGAGTTTACAATGAGCAGTTCTTC
TRBV28	NA	TRBD2	TRBJ2-3	CASSSPGAGGTDTQYF	TGTGCCAGCAGCTCCCCCGGGGCGGGAGGCACAGATACGCAGTATTTT
TRBV27	NA	NA	TRBJ1-4	CASSFYSNEKLFF	TGTGCCAGCAGTTTCTACAGTAATGAAAAACTGTTTTTT
TRBV14	NA	NA	TRBJ2-5	CASSLFQGGETQYF	TGTGCCAGCAGCCTATTCCAGGGTGGGGAGACCCAGTACTTC
TRBV19	NA	NA	TRBJ1-2	CASSIDPRGGEVYGYTF	TGTGCCAGTAGTATAGATCCCCGTGGAGGGGAGGTCTATGGCTACACCTTC
TRBV10-1	once	TRBD2	TRBJ2-5	CASGEREGGTKIPRETQYF	TGCGCCAGCGGGGAGCGGGAGGGTGGGACCAAGATACCCAGGGAGACCCAGTACTTC
TRBV6-1	NA	NA	TRBJ2-7	CASSVRAGEQYF	TGTGCCAGCAGTGTCAGGGCCGGGGAGCAGTACTTC
TRBV28	few	NA	TRBJ1-5	CASNRVRQPQHF	TGTGCCAGTAACAGGGTTCGGCAGCCCCAGCATTTT
TRBV7-3	NA	NA	TRBJ2-1	CASRSGVRNEQFF	TGTGCCAGCAGGAGCGGAGTTCGCAATGAGCAGTTCTTC
TRBV5-4	NA	TRBD2	TRBJ2-1	CASSRGLAEYNEQFF	TGTGCCAGCAGCAGGGGACTAGCGGAATACAATGAGCAGTTCTTC
TRBV7-8	NA	TRBD1	TRBJ2-5	CASSPGTGETQYF	TGTGCCAGCAGCCCCGGGACAGGGGAGACCCAGTACTTC
TRBV27	NA	TRBD2	TRBJ2-1	CASSLRSGSSGRQFF	TGTGCCAGCAGTTTAAGGAGCGGGAGTTCAGGTCGGCAGTTCTTC
TRBV4-1	NA	TRBD2	TRBJ2-1	CASSSRGLAVEQFF	TGCGCCAGCAGCTCCAGGGGACTAGCCGTTGAGCAGTTCTTC
TRBV27	NA	TRBD1	TRBJ2-5	CASRGFRGYQETQYF	TGTGCCAGCAGGGGTTTCAGGGGGTACCAAGAGACCCAGTACTTC
TRBV5-6	NA	NA	TRBJ2-6	CASSLVLEDPWGANVLTF	TGTGCCAGCAGCTTGGTTTTGGAGGACCCATGGGGGGCCAACGTCCTGACTTTC
TRBV15	NA	NA	TRBJ1-5	CATSREGLLTSNQPQHF	TGTGCCACCAGCAGAGAGGGCCTACTGACAAGCAATCAGCCCCAGCATTTT
TRBV6-5	NA	NA	TRBJ2-7	CASSYSWQILSYEQYF	TGTGCCAGCAGTTACTCGTGGCAGATCCTCTCCTACGAGCAGTACTTC
TRBV5-1	NA	TRBD2	TRBJ2-5	CASDPGGGQETQYF	TGCGCCAGCGACCCTGGGGGGGGCCAAGAGACCCAGTACTTC
TRBV6-6	NA	TRBD2	TRBJ2-1	CASSSGGGTYNEQFF	TGTGCCAGCAGTTCTGGGGGGGGGACCTACAATGAGCAGTTCTTC
TRBV29-1	NA	TRBD1	TRBJ1-1	CSGRQGYFTEAFF	TGCAGCGGCCGACAGGGATATTTCACTGAAGCTTTCTTT
TRBV7-8	NA	TRBD1	TRBJ2-5	CASSLEGQVGTQYF	TGTGCCAGCAGCTTAGAGGGACAGGTTGGGACCCAGTACTTC
TRBV25-1	NA	TRBD1	TRBJ1-2	CASSESGTGRTYGYTF	TGTGCCAGCAGTGAATCGGGGACAGGGCGGACCTATGGCTACACCTTC
TRBV5-6	NA	TRBD2	TRBJ2-1	CASSLGLAYNEQFF	TGTGCCAGCAGCCTGGGACTAGCCTACAATGAGCAGTTCTTC
TRBV27	NA	NA	TRBJ1-5	CASSLGGSQPQHF	TGTGCCAGCAGTTTAGGAGGGTCTCAGCCCCAGCATTTT
TRBV7-9	once	TRBD1	TRBJ2-2	CASSAGQGNTGELFF	TGTGCCAGCAGCGCCGGACAGGGAAACACCGGGGAGCTGTTTTTT
TRBV29-1	NA	TRBD2	TRBJ2-5	CSVEGLKMAGGKETQYF	TGCAGCGTTGAAGGCCTTAAGATGGCGGGGGGGAAAGAGACCCAGTACTTC
TRBV27	NA	TRBD1	TRBJ2-7	CASSLKGQGSYEQYF	TGTGCCAGCAGTTTAAAGGGACAGGGCTCCTACGAGCAGTACTTC
TRBV29-1	NA	TRBD1	TRBJ2-2	CSVEGQGRVYDTGELFF	TGCAGCGTTGAAGGACAGGGGCGCGTATATGACACCGGGGAGCTGTTTTTT
TRBV2	NA	NA	TRBJ2-7	CASSPQAPVDEQYF	TGTGCCAGCAGCCCACAGGCCCCGGTGGACGAGCAGTACTTC
TRBV7-9	few	TRBD1	TRBJ1-5	CASSLETGTGNQPQHF	TGTGCCAGCAGCCTAGAAACCGGGACAGGTAATCAGCCCCAGCATTTT